This is a list of T cell receptor beta chains from one sample in a study of T cells in localized non-small cell lung cancer. The repertoire was sequenced with immunoSEQ multiplex PCR; TCRdb's copy has only in-frame clones and lacks some. The repertoire holds around 31,000 clones, with 85% to 95% as singletons. The sequences come from peripheral blood, collected before any cancer treatment. The receptors here all came from a woman aged 35-75 years with stage I lung adenocarcinoma. Each CDR3 is given with its conserved first and last residue. D genes are given only for firm matches. Clone size is shown for a subset of rows, as once, few, many or a class of expanded clone.

-,-,TRBV6-6,TRBJ1-2,CASSYPPDRNYGYTF,TGTGCCAGCAGTTACCCACCCGACAGGAACTATGGCTACACCTTC
-,-,TRBV19,TRBJ1-5,CASSIDRWQGLNRVPYSNQPQHF,TGTGCCAGTAGTATAGATCGGTGGCAGGGGCTTAACCGGGTTCCCTATAGCAATCAGCCCCAGCATTTT
TRBD1,once,TRBV27,TRBJ2-7,CASSLTGQGPLLSYEQYF,TGTGCCAGCAGTTTGACTGGACAGGGTCCCCTCCTATCCTACGAGCAGTACTTC
TRBD1,-,TRBV28,TRBJ1-4,CASSFEGANEKLFF,TGTGCCAGCAGTTTCGAGGGGGCTAACGAAAAACTGTTTTTT
TRBD1,once,TRBV2,TRBJ2-1,CASTGTGGFGEQFF,TGTGCCAGTACTGGGACAGGGGGATTTGGTGAGCAGTTCTTC
-,-,TRBV11-3,TRBJ1-5,CVNLQPQHF,TGTGTTAACCTCCAACCCCAGCATTTT
-,-,TRBV11-2,TRBJ2-1,CASKRGGNEQFF,TGTGCCAGCAAGAGAGGGGGGAATGAGCAGTTCTTC
TRBD1,once,TRBV7-9,TRBJ1-1,CASSLLGTGDEAFF,TGTGCCAGCAGCTTACTCGGGACAGGGGATGAAGCTTTCTTT
TRBD2,-,TRBV7-2,TRBJ2-1,CASSLAVGRGDEQFF,TGTGCCAGCAGCTTAGCGGTCGGGAGGGGGGATGAGCAGTTCTTC
TRBD1,-,TRBV19,TRBJ2-7,CASSIGGTGIYEQYF,TGTGCCAGTAGTATAGGAGGGACAGGTATCTACGAGCAGTACTTC
-,once,TRBV27,TRBJ2-3,CASRGVGDTQYF,TGTGCCAGCAGGGGAGTGGGGGATACGCAGTATTTT
TRBD1,-,TRBV4-3,TRBJ1-1,CASSITGASEAFF,TGCGCCAGCAGTATAACAGGGGCGAGTGAAGCTTTCTTT
TRBD1,-,TRBV9,TRBJ1-3,CASSVHTGEGNTIYF,TGTGCCAGCAGCGTACACACAGGGGAAGGAAACACCATATATTTT
-,-,TRBV28,TRBJ2-5,CASGLKAALETQYF,TGTGCCAGCGGCCTTAAAGCAGCTTTGGAGACCCAGTACTTC
TRBD1,-,TRBV6-6,TRBJ1-6,CASRDRGRSDSPLHF,TGTGCCAGCAGGGACAGGGGGCGGTCGGATTCACCCCTCCACTTT
TRBD1,-,TRBV6-6,TRBJ2-7,CASRMTGFDEQYF,TGTGCCAGCAGGATGACAGGGTTCGACGAGCAGTACTTC
-,-,TRBV18,TRBJ2-7,CASSQTGPPSSYEQYF,TGTGCCAGCTCACAAACAGGACCGCCGAGCTCCTACGAGCAGTACTTC
-,-,TRBV4-2,TRBJ2-1,CASSSRDGSYNEQFF,TGTGCCAGCAGCTCTAGGGACGGCTCCTACAATGAGCAGTTCTTC
TRBD2,-,TRBV18,TRBJ2-5,CASSRGLVPGETQYF,TGTGCCAGCTCACGGGGACTAGTGCCGGGAGAGACCCAGTACTTC
TRBD2,-,TRBV9,TRBJ2-1,CASSEGLAGDFSDEQFF,TGTGCCAGCAGCGAAGGGTTAGCGGGGGACTTTTCGGATGAGCAGTTCTTC
TRBD1,-,TRBV10-2,TRBJ1-1,CASSEGSGGAVLAFF,TGCGCCAGCAGTGAAGGGTCAGGGGGCGCAGTTTTAGCTTTCTTT
-,-,TRBV11-3,TRBJ2-7,CASSPDWSSYEQYF,TGTGCCAGCAGCCCGGACTGGAGCTCCTACGAGCAGTACTTC
TRBD1,-,TRBV4-3,TRBJ2-2,CASARDRDGYTGELFF,TGCGCCAGCGCCCGGGACAGGGACGGTTACACCGGGGAGCTGTTTTTT
TRBD1,-,TRBV5-6,TRBJ1-1,CASSPGTAEAFF,TGTGCCAGCAGCCCGGGGACAGCAGAAGCTTTCTTT
TRBD2,-,TRBV27,TRBJ2-3,CASNPSGGAASTDTQYF,TGTGCCAGCAACCCTAGCGGGGGTGCCGCTAGCACAGATACGCAGTATTTT
TRBD2,-,TRBV10-3,TRBJ2-5,CAIGTSGAETQYF,TGTGCCATTGGGACTAGCGGGGCCGAGACCCAGTACTTC
-,-,TRBV19,TRBJ1-3,CASSDAGLSGNTIYF,TGTGCCAGTAGTGATGCGGGTCTCTCTGGAAACACCATATATTTT
TRBD2,-,TRBV9,TRBJ2-5,CASSLSGTSVETQYF,TGTGCCAGCAGCCTGAGTGGGACTAGCGTTGAGACCCAGTACTTC
TRBD2,-,TRBV18,TRBJ2-3,CASSPRRLAGVPASTDTQYF,TGTGCCAGCTCACCGAGGCGGCTAGCGGGGGTCCCGGCCTCCACAGATACGCAGTATTTT
TRBD1,-,TRBV28,TRBJ1-5,CASSSLDRGSQHF,TGTGCCAGCAGTTCACTGGACAGGGGCAGCCAGCATTTT
-,-,TRBV9,TRBJ2-1,CASSPTGAVYNEQFF,TGTGCCAGCAGCCCGACAGGAGCCGTCTACAATGAGCAGTTCTTC
-,-,TRBV18,TRBJ1-5,CASSLAGRNQPQHF,TGTGCCAGCTCACTCGCAGGTAGGAATCAGCCCCAGCATTTT
-,-,TRBV5-8,TRBJ2-1,CASSWDSGPYNEQFF,TGTGCCAGCAGCTGGGACTCAGGCCCCTACAATGAGCAGTTCTTC
-,-,TRBV28,TRBJ1-1,CASSLWVGGNTEAFF,TGTGCCAGCAGTTTATGGGTTGGTGGGAACACTGAAGCTTTCTTT
TRBD1,-,TRBV10-2,TRBJ1-5,CASSQGAVRGIVQPQHF,TGCGCCAGCAGCCAGGGGGCGGTTAGGGGTATTGTTCAGCCCCAGCATTTT
-,-,TRBV10-3,TRBJ2-7,CAISDSRFPYEQYF,TGTGCCATCAGTGACTCTCGCTTCCCCTACGAGCAGTACTTC
TRBD1,-,TRBV28,TRBJ1-4,CASSLTGATNEKLFF,TGTGCCAGCAGTTTAACAGGGGCAACTAATGAAAAACTGTTTTTT
-,-,TRBV18,TRBJ2-1,CASSPSAGGTYNEQFF,TGTGCCAGCTCACCATCAGCTGGAGGGACTTACAATGAGCAGTTCTTC
-,once,TRBV14,TRBJ1-5,CASSQHVGLPQHF,TGTGCCAGCAGCCAACATGTCGGCCTCCCCCAGCATTTT
TRBD1,-,TRBV7-2,TRBJ1-2,CASSSTGLSEGYTF,TGTGCCAGCAGCTCGACAGGGTTGTCAGAAGGCTACACCTTC
TRBD2,-,TRBV5-4,TRBJ2-2,CASSFGLAWAGELFF,TGTGCCAGCAGCTTCGGACTAGCGTGGGCCGGGGAGCTGTTTTTT
-,once,TRBV7-2,TRBJ2-2,CASSLWRGRELFF,TGTGCCAGCAGCTTATGGAGGGGTCGGGAGCTGTTTTTT
-,-,TRBV4-3,TRBJ2-1,CASSQDLWNRNNEQFF,TGCGCCAGCAGCCAAGATCTGTGGAACAGGAACAATGAGCAGTTCTTC
TRBD1,-,TRBV7-2,TRBJ2-1,CASSPGGSDYNEQFF,TGTGCCAGCAGCCCAGGGGGCAGCGATTACAATGAGCAGTTCTTC